Listed below are T cell receptor beta chains from one sample, sequenced in a study of OX40 agonist ivuxolimab in advanced cancers. Generated by immunoSEQ multiplex PCR, the TCRdb table keeps only in-frame clones and is missing some. The sample records roughly 32,000 clones, 60% to 85% being singletons. Here the sequenced sample was CD4+ or CD8+ T cells sorted from blood, taken in a trial of the OX40 agonist ivuxolimab. These receptor sequences come from an adult with an advanced solid tumor such as melanoma, head and neck, liver or kidney cancer. Each CDR3 is given with its conserved first and last residue. D genes are given only for firm matches. Expanded clones get a size class; other rows say once, few or many, or leave the size out.

>TRBJ2-7|.|TRBV27|once
CASSLRPNYEQYF
TGTGCCAGCAGTTTAAGGCCTAACTACGAGCAGTACTTC
>TRBJ2-2|.|TRBV11-2|.
CASSSLSNTGELFF
TGTGCCAGCAGCTCTCTTTCGAACACCGGGGAGCTGTTTTTT
>TRBJ1-5|.|TRBV2|few
CASSEFSGQPQHF
TGTGCCAGCAGTGAATTTTCCGGCCAGCCCCAGCATTTT
>TRBJ1-1|.|TRBV18|.
CASSRGQMNTEAFF
TGTGCCAGCTCACGCGGACAGATGAACACTGAAGCTTTCTTT
>TRBJ1-5|TRBD1|TRBV30|.
CAWSIRDRAYQPQHF
TGTGCCTGGAGCATACGGGACAGAGCGTATCAGCCCCAGCATTTT
>TRBJ2-3|TRBD2|TRBV6-4|.
CASSASGGGTDTQYF
TGTGCCAGCAGTGCGAGCGGGGGGGGAACAGATACGCAGTATTTT
>TRBJ1-2|.|TRBV6-6|.
CASSSGTFGGYTF
TGTGCCAGCAGTTCCGGGACATTCGGAGGCTACACCTTC
>TRBJ1-2|TRBD1|TRBV2|.
CASRPGQGNGYTF
TGTGCCAGCAGACCGGGACAGGGGAATGGCTACACCTTC
>TRBJ2-3|TRBD2|TRBV11-2|.
CASSAGTRLTDTQYF
TGTGCCAGCAGCGCCGGGACTAGGCTTACAGATACGCAGTATTTT
>TRBJ2-1|.|TRBV2|.
CASGALGGEQFF
TGTGCCAGCGGGGCCCTCGGCGGGGAGCAGTTCTTC
>TRBJ2-1|TRBD1|TRBV5-1|.
CASSLAFRQGADEQFF
TGCGCCAGCAGCTTGGCTTTTCGACAGGGGGCGGATGAGCAGTTCTTC
>TRBJ2-2|.|TRBV6-6|.
CASTVHRENTGELFF
TGTGCCAGCACGGTTCATAGGGAAAACACCGGGGAGCTGTTTTTT
>TRBJ1-6|.|TRBV6-1|.
CASSEAGQTYNSPLHF
TGTGCCAGCAGTGAAGCTGGCCAGACCTATAATTCACCCCTCCACTTT
>TRBJ2-5|.|TRBV2|once
CASSTGLSGETQYF
TGTGCCAGCAGCACAGGGTTGTCGGGAGAGACCCAGTACTTC
>TRBJ1-5|TRBD1|TRBV28|.
CASSLFADRGAQHF
TGTGCCAGCAGTTTATTCGCCGACAGGGGGGCCCAGCATTTT
>TRBJ1-3|TRBD1|TRBV14|.
CASSHRDRPNSGNTIYF
TGTGCCAGCAGCCACCGGGACAGGCCGAACTCTGGAAACACCATATATTTT
>TRBJ2-2|.|TRBV5-6|.
CASSSLGALTGELFF
TGTGCCAGCAGCTCGTTGGGGGCCCTCACCGGGGAGCTGTTTTTT
>TRBJ1-1|TRBD1|TRBV2|.
CASSGQGRGTEAFF
TGTGCCAGCAGTGGACAGGGAAGAGGGACTGAAGCTTTCTTT
>TRBJ2-1|.|TRBV19|once
CASSIGGGISSYNEQFF
TGTGCCAGTAGTATAGGGGGCGGTATCTCAAGTTACAATGAGCAGTTCTTC
>TRBJ1-1|.|TRBV18|.
CASSPQPGNTEAFF
TGTGCCAGCTCACCACAACCGGGGAACACTGAAGCTTTCTTT
>TRBJ2-7|.|TRBV7-9|once
CASSLRTGADEQYF
TGTGCCAGCAGCCTACGGACCGGGGCGGACGAGCAGTACTTC
>TRBJ1-6|.|TRBV2|.
CASRKDSTFNSPLHF
TGTGCCAGCAGGAAGGACAGTACCTTTAATTCACCCCTCCACTTT
>TRBJ1-5|.|TRBV5-1|.
CASSLGELSNQPQHF
TGCGCCAGCAGCTTGGGAGAGCTCAGCAATCAGCCCCAGCATTTT
>TRBJ1-2|TRBD1|TRBV30|.
CAWSAPARGYGYTF
TGTGCCTGGAGTGCCCCCGCCAGGGGGTATGGCTACACCTTC
>TRBJ2-1|.|TRBV28|.
CASSFGFSNEQFF
TGTGCCAGCAGTTTTGGATTCAGCAATGAGCAGTTCTTC
>TRBJ1-1|TRBD1|TRBV29-1|.
CSALPDRAGTEAFF
TGCAGCGCTCTCCCCGACAGGGCGGGCACTGAAGCTTTCTTT
>TRBJ1-4|.|TRBV11-2|once
CASSLVASAGRTNEKLFF
TGTGCCAGCAGCTTAGTGGCCTCGGCAGGGCGAACTAATGAAAAACTGTTTTTT
>TRBJ2-5|.|TRBV10-1|few
CASSDGTDFQETQYF
TGCGCCAGCAGTGATGGCACGGACTTCCAAGAGACCCAGTACTTC
>TRBJ2-7|TRBD1|TRBV18|.
CASSPPGQGENEQYF
TGTGCCAGCTCACCACCGGGACAGGGTGAAAACGAGCAGTACTTC
>TRBJ2-1|.|TRBV7-6|once
CASSRGAREQFF
TGTGCCAGCAGCAGAGGGGCACGTGAGCAGTTCTTC
>TRBJ1-5|.|TRBV6-5|few
CASSPRGNSNQPQHF
TGTGCCAGCTCCCCACGAGGGAATAGCAATCAGCCCCAGCATTTT
>TRBJ1-2|.|TRBV9|.
CASSVDITPRQEGYTF
TGTGCCAGCAGCGTAGACATTACCCCCCGGCAGGAAGGCTACACCTTC
>TRBJ1-1|.|TRBV21-1|.
CASSNKGGNTEAFF
TGTGCCAGCAGCAATAAAGGGGGGAACACTGAAGCTTTCTTT
>TRBJ2-3|.|TRBV7-2|.
CASSLVTGTSTDTQYF
TGTGCCAGCAGCTTAGTAACGGGGACTAGCACAGATACGCAGTATTTT
>TRBJ1-6|.|TRBV10-3|few
CAIREGVNSPLHF
TGTGCCATCAGAGAGGGCGTTAATTCACCCCTCCACTTT
>TRBJ2-2|.|TRBV7-9|.
CASSLPADLTGELFF
TGTGCCAGCAGCTTACCAGCCGATCTCACCGGGGAGCTGTTTTTT
>TRBJ2-1|TRBD1|TRBV5-1|.
CASSFTGTGGSNEQFF
TGCGCCAGCAGCTTCACCGGGACAGGGGGCTCCAATGAGCAGTTCTTC
>TRBJ2-1|TRBD2|TRBV27|.
CASRGWEAGNHNEQFF
TGTGCCAGCAGGGGGTGGGAAGCGGGGAATCACAATGAGCAGTTCTTC
>TRBJ2-1|.|TRBV5-1|.
CASSSQVSSYNEQFF
TGCGCCAGCAGCTCACAGGTGAGCTCCTACAATGAGCAGTTCTTC
>TRBJ1-2|TRBD1|TRBV28|.
CASSFLAGTGANGYTF
TGTGCCAGCAGTTTTTTAGCCGGGACAGGGGCTAATGGCTACACCTTC
>TRBJ1-4|.|TRBV14|.
CASSLGVNNEKLFF
TGTGCCAGCAGCCTTGGTGTGAATAATGAAAAACTGTTTTTT
>TRBJ1-1|TRBD1|TRBV19|.
CASSIDRDSGNTEAFF
TGTGCCAGTAGTATAGACCGGGACAGCGGGAACACTGAAGCTTTCTTT
>TRBJ2-2|.|TRBV5-5|.
CASSPTANTGELFF
TGTGCCAGCTCTCCTACTGCGAACACCGGGGAGCTGTTTTTT
>TRBJ1-1|.|TRBV11-3|.
CASSLDVGSEAFF
TGTGCCAGCAGCTTAGACGTGGGCAGTGAAGCTTTCTTT
>TRBJ2-3|TRBD2|TRBV5-1|once
CASLKGLATDTQYF
TGCGCCAGCTTAAAAGGACTAGCTACAGATACGCAGTATTTT
>TRBJ2-2|.|TRBV27|.
CASRPRPGGELFF
TGTGCCAGCAGGCCGCGGCCTGGCGGGGAGCTGTTTTTT
>TRBJ1-5|.|TRBV6-5|.
CASSSGWGNQPQHF
TGTGCCAGCAGCTCCGGATGGGGCAATCAGCCCCAGCATTTT
>TRBJ2-1|.|TRBV7-3|.
CASSLPGGEQFF
TGTGCCAGCAGTCTACCCGGTGGGGAGCAGTTCTTC
>TRBJ2-7|.|TRBV7-9|.
CASSPRVSGSLYEQYF
TGTGCCAGCAGCCCCCGGGTCTCCGGGAGTCTCTACGAGCAGTACTTC
>TRBJ2-7|TRBD2|TRBV2|few
CASTAGGVDYEQYF
TGTGCCAGCACCGCGGGAGGGGTAGACTACGAGCAGTACTTC